The clone carrying this T cell receptor (beta chain) was detected ten times or more. Its matching antigen is unknown. The junction departs from the called germline gene at one end, perhaps through a read error. The length of the CDR3 is 15 residues. Germline V CDR1 and CDR2: SNHLY, FYNNEI. The entry originates in a study of regulatory T cells in long-lasting Graves disease. Findings of the study overall: Persistent disease samples used TRBV28, TRBJ1-2 and TRBJ2-5 preferentially.

Time point in this sample: newly diagnosed GD, antithyroid drugs for less than 3 months. The TCR library was made from RNA that had been extracted from PBMCs in TRIzol. In building TCR beta libraries, iRepertoire HTBI primers were used together with Arm-PCR of CDR3 regions. TCRdb fed the multiplex PCR reads into MiXCR, producing one record per CDR3 protein. Of about 540,000 distinct CDR3 sequences listed, roughly 13% are singletons. The sample was also reused in another study, on T cells in Graves' hyperthyroidism and ophthalmopathy. That report adds: The study enrolled patients aged 18 to 65 with newly diagnosed hyperthyroidism of under 2 months' duration. Diagnostic assessment was based on clinical symptoms, serum thyroxine and TRAb, thyroid ultrasound and orbital computed tomography. The HTBI primer set was used in a first-round RT-PCR of the TCR CDR3.

The sequences come from peripheral blood mononuclear cells (PBMCs), collected at new diagnosis, from a patient treated with antithyroid drugs. The source is a man aged 25 to 40 with Graves disease. The rearrangement joins TRBV2 to TRBJ2-5, with D tentatively TRBD2 (7 bases). The CDR3 reads CASKGRRGQKETQHF. The CDR3 DNA sequence: TGTGCCAGCAAGGGCCGGCGGGGGCAAAAAGAGACCCAGCACTTC.